This is a list of T cell receptor beta chains from one sample in a study of T cell repertoires in cytomegalovirus infection. TCRdb used MiXCR to reprocess the reads, holding one entry per CDR3 protein. Among some 240,000 distinct CDR3 sequences listed, 15% to 20% were seen once. Material for sequencing was CD8+ T cells from PBMCs. These receptors all come from a human donor in good health (CMV status not recorded). Some clones in this sample may be carry-over from other donors' samples. Both conserved end residues are part of each CDR3. A D gene is named only where the DNA matches it firmly. Some rows have no size entry. The others give once, few or many, or a class for an expanded clone.

cdr3_aa | cdr3_nt | j_call | d_call | v_call | clone_size
CASRRGDNSYEQYF | TGTGCCAGCAGGCGTGGGGACAACTCCTACGAGCAGTACTTC | TRBJ2-7 | - | TRBV7-9 | many
CASSLVAGALFLEQYF | TGTGCCAGCAGTTTAGTAGCGGGGGCCCTCTTTCTGGAGCAGTACTTC | TRBJ2-7 | TRBD2 | TRBV27 | few
CASSSGRVWGYTF | TGTGCCAGCAGTTCCGGTAGGGTTTGGGGCTACACCTTC | TRBJ1-2 | - | TRBV27 | few
CASSLARFNTEAFF | TGTGCCAGCAGCTTGGCTCGGTTTAACACTGAAGCTTTCTTT | TRBJ1-1 | - | TRBV5-4 | -
CSARTSSEQYF | TGCAGTGCCCGGACTAGCTCCGAGCAGTACTTC | TRBJ2-7 | TRBD2 | TRBV20-1 | -
CASSLSGDGSYEQYF | TGTGCCAGCAGCTTATCAGGAGACGGCTCCTACGAGCAGTACTTC | TRBJ2-7 | - | TRBV7-2 | many
CASSQRQFAYEQYF | TGCGCCAGCAGCCAACGACAGTTCGCCTACGAGCAGTACTTC | TRBJ2-7 | - | TRBV4-1 | -
CASSEGWGNEQFF | TGTGCCAGCAGTGAAGGGTGGGGCAATGAGCAGTTCTTC | TRBJ2-1 | - | TRBV6-1 | few
CASSYSHKANTGELFF | TGTGCCAGCAGTTACTCCCACAAGGCGAACACCGGGGAGCTGTTTTTT | TRBJ2-2 | - | TRBV6-7 | many
CASRIGEDLYEQYF | TGTGCCAGCCGAATCGGAGAAGACCTTTACGAGCAGTACTTC | TRBJ2-7 | - | TRBV28 | many
CATSREARTSVSSYNEQFF | TGTGCCACCAGCAGAGAAGCTCGGACTAGCGTAAGCTCCTACAATGAGCAGTTCTTC | TRBJ2-1 | TRBD2 | TRBV15 | -
CSARPYRDRERNQETQYF | TGCAGTGCTAGACCTTACCGGGACAGGGAGAGGAACCAAGAGACCCAGTACTTC | TRBJ2-5 | TRBD1 | TRBV20-1 | -
CASSAFSGGAGNEQFF | TGTGCCAGCAGCGCCTTTAGCGGGGGGGCAGGAAATGAGCAGTTCTTC | TRBJ2-1 | TRBD2 | TRBV9 | few
CASSLGPGTVNNEQFF | TGTGCCAGCAGCTTAGGGCCGGGGACAGTAAATAATGAGCAGTTCTTC | TRBJ2-1 | TRBD1 | TRBV11-2 | many
CASMQGPYEQYF | TGTGCCAGCATGCAGGGACCCTACGAGCAGTACTTC | TRBJ2-7 | - | TRBV28 | many
CASSYYSTGELFF | TGTGCCAGCAGCTATTACAGCACCGGGGAGCTGTTTTTT | TRBJ2-2 | - | TRBV7-9 | many
CASSSRDKSPETQYF | TGTGCCAGCAGCTCCCGGGACAAATCTCCAGAGACCCAGTACTTC | TRBJ2-5 | - | TRBV13 | -
CASSLPKGGGISDEQFF | TGTGCCAGCAGCTTACCAAAAGGGGGGGGGATCTCCGATGAGCAGTTCTTC | TRBJ2-1 | - | TRBV7-8 | many
CASRFRTSGGYEQYF | TGTGCCAGCAGATTCAGGACTAGCGGGGGTTACGAGCAGTACTTC | TRBJ2-7 | TRBD2 | TRBV6-2/TRBV6-3 | many
CASSQASGVRDEQFF | TGCGCCAGCAGCCAAGCTAGCGGGGTTAGGGATGAGCAGTTCTTC | TRBJ2-1 | TRBD2 | TRBV4-1 | -
CASSLWGADTQYF | TGTGCCAGCAGTTTATGGGGGGCAGATACGCAGTATTTT | TRBJ2-3 | - | TRBV28 | many
CASKGRGNTEAFF | TGTGCCAGCAAGGGGAGGGGGAACACTGAAGCTTTCTTT | TRBJ1-1 | - | TRBV6-5 | -
CASGWGPLGAYNEQFF | TGTGCTAGTGGTTGGGGGCCCCTCGGGGCCTACAATGAGCAGTTCTTC | TRBJ2-1 | - | TRBV12-5 | many
CASSPWRGRGDIQYF | TGTGCCAGCAGCCCCTGGCGGGGGAGGGGAGACATTCAGTACTTC | TRBJ2-4 | TRBD2 | TRBV5-3 | few
CAISEASAVSYEQYF | TGTGCCATCAGTGAGGCTAGCGCCGTCTCCTACGAGCAGTACTTC | TRBJ2-7 | - | TRBV10-3 | -
CARRDKVNTEAFF | TGTGCCCGCAGGGACAAGGTGAACACTGAAGCTTTCTTT | TRBJ1-1 | - | TRBV6-2/TRBV6-3 | -
CASIRTGDNEQFF | TGTGCCAGCATACGGACAGGGGACAATGAGCAGTTCTTC | TRBJ2-1 | TRBD1 | TRBV6-2/TRBV6-3 | many
CASSEPEGGGDTEAFF | TGTGCCAGCAGTGAGCCCGAGGGGGGAGGGGACACTGAAGCTTTCTTT | TRBJ1-1 | - | TRBV28 | few
CASSPKRGGETQYF | TGTGCCAGCAGCCCAAAGCGGGGGGGGGAGACCCAGTACTTC | TRBJ2-5 | TRBD2 | TRBV7-2 | many
CASSQEGTSGNYEQYF | TGCGCCAGCAGCCAAGAAGGCACTAGCGGAAACTACGAGCAGTACTTC | TRBJ2-7 | TRBD2 | TRBV4-3 | few
CASSLGTSDDYEQYF | TGTGCCAGCAGCCTAGGGACTAGCGATGACTACGAGCAGTACTTC | TRBJ2-7 | TRBD2 | TRBV7-9 | many